The following is a TCR beta chain sequence with its context. What it binds is unknown. This entry belongs to a study of cytomegalovirus exposure and HLA in healthy donors. Study-level points and caveats: In vitro confirmation showed a few CMV-associated chains to be CMV antigen specific. Whilst most TCR sequences proved rare, a subset of public TCRs occurred across many donors.

The CDR3 has 14 residues. In germline, CDR1 is SGHNT, CDR2 YYREEE (reference sequence). Trimming took 5 bases from V and 0 from J, leaving 12 bases between them. The table came from immunoSEQ multiplex PCR; TCRdb's copy has only in-frame clones and leaves some out. The sample records about 160,000 clones, less than 95% being singletons. The sample comprised PBMCs. The chain carries TRBV5-4 and TRBJ2-7; the D is unclear. This TCR was recovered from a woman aged 18-30 years in good health and CMV-seropositive. The CDR3 spells CASSRAKPSYEQYF. The CDR3 DNA sequence: TGTGCCAGCAGTCGAGCGAAGCCCTCCTACGAGCAGTACTTC.